The following is a T cell receptor beta chain sequence with its context. The data were taken from a study of blood T cell repertoires in COVID-19. Overall study context: The analysed material was cDNA or gDNA that came from T cells, B-cell-depleted T cells, or PBMCs.

Trimming took off 6 bases at V and 1 base at J, with 13 bases between the two ends. This CDR3 is 15 amino acids long. Germline loops: CDR1 SEHNR, CDR2 FQNEAQ (reference sequence). Only in-frame clones appear in the TCRdb table, and some are missing; sequencing was by immunoSEQ multiplex PCR. The sample consists of about 240,000 clones, roughly 80% of them appearing once. Sequences were obtained from peripheral blood. This clonotype originated in a woman aged 18-30 years with acute or convalescent COVID-19. V is TRBV7-9 and J is TRBJ1-3; TRBD1 might be the D (5 bases). Written as DNA, the CDR3 is TGTGCCAGCAGGGCACCGGGACTTTCTGGAAACACCATATATTTT. It translates to CASRAPGLSGNTIYF.